This section outlines one T cell receptor (beta chain) sequence together with its context. Its antigen is undetermined. Amplified TCR beta CDR3 regions derived from RNA transcripts. The HTBI set primed first-round TCR CDR3 RT-PCR. TCRdb processed the multiplex PCR reads anew with MiXCR; each CDR3 protein has one entry. This table holds 350,000 to 500,000 distinct CDR3 sequences, about an eighth found once. Lactation, pregnancy, other autoimmune disease or uncontrolled infection excluded patients. The data were taken from a study of T cells in Graves' hyperthyroidism and ophthalmopathy. Study-level points and caveats: Also found in blood were most expanded thyroid clonotypes above 0.001.

Germline CDR1 DFQATT, CDR2 SNEGSKA (reference sequence). CDR3 length: 13 amino acids. The V and J ends lost 3 bases and 5 bases, in that order; junction bases with no gene match: 2. The chain employs TRBV20-1 and TRBJ1-4; 8 bases are shared with TRBD1. Sequencing input: blood. This receptor was identified in a woman younger than 30 with Graves' hyperthyroidism. The CDR3 DNA reads TGCAGTGCTAGTCCAGGGGGCAATGAAAAACTGTTTTTT. The encoded protein is CSASPGGNEKLFF.